Many counts were recorded for the clone carrying this TCR beta chain. No antigen is known for it. The sample is drawn from a study of breast tumors, draining lymph nodes, adjacent tissues. Study-level points and caveats: Luminal-like breast cancer showed significantly greater tumor-nontumor repertoire similarity than basal-like breast cancer did. Tumors had less TCR diversity than lymph nodes, more than nontumor tissue. The lymph node origin of tumor T cells was framed as consistent with a hypothesis, not demonstrated. Data fit most tumor T cells coming from lymph node, expanding in tumor.

Axillary draining lymph nodes of breast cancer patients supplied the node samples. TCRdb passed the multiplex PCR reads through MiXCR, listing each CDR3 protein once. The table has approximately 230,000 distinct CDR3 sequences, under 40% seen once; the top ten hold over 3.5%. Germline-derived CDR1 and CDR2 are GTSNPN and SVGIG (reference sequence). This CDR3 is built from 15 residues. V lost 0 bases to trimming and J lost 4 bases; unmatched junction nucleotides: 5. The rearrangement uses TRBV30 and TRBJ1-2; 10 bases match TRBD1. The TCR sequence derives from a female donor with breast cancer. Some clones in this sample may be carry-over from other donors' samples. The sample consisted of axillary lymph node tissue. CDR3 in DNA: TGTGCCTGGAGTGTCTGGACAGGGGGATCCTATGGCTACACCTTC. Translation: CAWSVWTGGSYGYTF.